Sequencing of this T cell receptor (beta chain) was carried out in a study of T cells in Graves' hyperthyroidism and ophthalmopathy. Absence of ophthalmopathy progression within 18 months defined stable Graves' hyperthyroidism. The hyperthyroidism was newly diagnosed and had lasted under 2 months; the patients were aged 18 to 65. Diagnoses were established using clinical symptoms, serum thyroxine and TRAb, thyroid ultrasound and orbital computed tomography. Regarding the study as a whole: Blood also contained most expanded thyroid clonotypes above 0.001.

Researchers took RNA transcripts and amplified the TCR beta CDR3 regions from them. The study used the HTBI primer set for a first-round RT-PCR of the TCR CDR3. TCRdb independently ran MiXCR on the multiplex PCR reads; one entry per CDR3 protein. The table shows about 560,000 distinct CDR3 sequences, with 15% to 18% occurring only once. This clonotype was recorded many times. The antigen is unknown. Per the germline V gene, CDR1 is DFQATT and CDR2 is SNEGSKA (reference sequence). CDR3 size: 14 residues. V was pared by 6 bases and J by 5 bases, with 12 bases of the junction left unmatched. The sequencing sample was made of blood. The chain links TRBV20-1 to TRBJ2-7; 8 positions match TRBD2. The receptor was derived from a woman in her thirties with Graves' hyperthyroidism. The CDR3 DNA follows: TGCAGTGCGCGCTTTAGCGGGAACCGGGACGAGCAGTACTTC. Its protein is CSARFSGNRDEQYF.